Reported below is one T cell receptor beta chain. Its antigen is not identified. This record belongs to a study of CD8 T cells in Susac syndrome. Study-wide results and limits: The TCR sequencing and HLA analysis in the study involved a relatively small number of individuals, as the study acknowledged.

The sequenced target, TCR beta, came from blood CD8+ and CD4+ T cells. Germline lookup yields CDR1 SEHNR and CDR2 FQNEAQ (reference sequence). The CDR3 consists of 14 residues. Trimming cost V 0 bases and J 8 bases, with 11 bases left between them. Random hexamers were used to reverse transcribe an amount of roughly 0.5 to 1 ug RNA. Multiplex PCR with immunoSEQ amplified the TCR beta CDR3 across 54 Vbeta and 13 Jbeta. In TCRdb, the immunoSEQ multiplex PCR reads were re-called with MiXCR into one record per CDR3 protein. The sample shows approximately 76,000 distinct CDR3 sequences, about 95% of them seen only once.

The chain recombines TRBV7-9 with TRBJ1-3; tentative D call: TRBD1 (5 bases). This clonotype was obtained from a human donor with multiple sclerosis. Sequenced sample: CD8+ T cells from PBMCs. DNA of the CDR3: TGTGCCAGCAGCTTAGCCGGGGGTCGGGACACCATATATTTT. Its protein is CASSLAGGRDTIYF.